What follows describes a single T cell receptor beta chain. The entry originates in a study of blood T cells in healthy people across ages. Primed by a sample-barcoded 5' primer and a J-beta primer mix, a second PCR proceeded for 7 to 11 cycles. From the 5' RACE reads, TCRdb called clonotypes with MiXCR, one entry per CDR3 protein. The sample carries approximately 690,000 distinct CDR3 sequences, under 65% recorded once. V was pared by 6 bases and J by 2 bases, with 9 bases of the junction left unmatched. The CDR3 spans 15 residues. Germline assignment: CDR1 ENHRY and CDR2 SYGVKD. This receptor was taken from a man aged 55 to 70 in good health. The chain links TRBV10-3 to TRBJ1-2; 7 bases are shared with TRBD1. Sequencing was carried out using blood. The CDR3 bases are TGTGCCATCAGCAAATCCGACAGGGCAAACTATGGCTACACCTTC. It encodes CAISKSDRANYGYTF.